This TCR beta chain derives from a study of patients and donors after allogeneic stem cell transplantation (dated by TCRdb to 2018 to 2021). For this clonotype: Its antigen remains unidentified. Within one base of it there is no much larger clone, and no base qualities were kept.

CDR1 SGHRS and CDR2 YFSETQ are derived from the germline V gene. The trim is 4 bases for V and 2 bases for J, with a gap of 16 bases between the germline ends. From the cysteine through the phenylalanine, the CDR3 covers 15 amino acids. The DNA shown is the 45-base CDR3, in frame from base 1. The library was obtained by RT-PCR. Sequencing was carried out with a NextSeq 550. The public reads were quality trimmed at Q25 with fastp and then assembled into clones with MiXCR by TCRdb, keeping productive beta chains. Here each entry gathers all rows of one CDR3 protein and keeps the most common genes and DNA. The sample yields hundreds of thousands of distinct CDR3 sequences; roughly 16% were counted once. The ten biggest clones cover less than 8% of the sample.

Sequenced: blood, either unsorted or a sorted T cell fraction (not recorded which). The receptor comes from a human donor who was either an allogeneic HSCT recipient or a stem cell or donor lymphocyte infusion donor (not recorded which). It is not recorded whose cells these are; they may come from a transplant donor. The chain was built from TRBV5-1 and TRBJ2-7; the D segment could be TRBD1, given 6 matching bases. The CDR3 reads CASSAGQTKPYEQYF. In nucleotides, the sequence is TGCGCCAGCAGCGCCGGACAGACTAAACCCTACGAGCAGTACTTC.